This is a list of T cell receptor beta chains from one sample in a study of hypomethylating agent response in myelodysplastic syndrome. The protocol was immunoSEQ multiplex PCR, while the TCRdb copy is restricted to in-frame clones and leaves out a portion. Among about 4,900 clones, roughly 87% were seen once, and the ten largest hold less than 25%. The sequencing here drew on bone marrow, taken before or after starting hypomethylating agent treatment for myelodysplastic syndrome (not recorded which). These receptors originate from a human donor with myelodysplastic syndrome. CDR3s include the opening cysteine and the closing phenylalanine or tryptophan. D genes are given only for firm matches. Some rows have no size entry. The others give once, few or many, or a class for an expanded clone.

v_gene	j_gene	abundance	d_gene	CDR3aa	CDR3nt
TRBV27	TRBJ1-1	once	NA	CASSLEGRRGNTEAFF	TGTGCCAGCAGTTTAGAAGGACGGCGGGGGAACACTGAAGCTTTCTTT
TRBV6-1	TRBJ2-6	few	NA	CASSELSGANVLTF	TGTGCCAGCAGTGAATTATCTGGGGCCAACGTCCTGACTTTC
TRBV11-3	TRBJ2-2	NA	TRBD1	CASRDGDRGSNGELFF	TGTGCCAGCCGAGACGGGGACAGGGGTTCAAACGGGGAGCTGTTTTTT
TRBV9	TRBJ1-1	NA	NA	CASSVVPENTEAFF	TGTGCCAGCAGCGTAGTCCCAGAGAACACTGAAGCTTTCTTT
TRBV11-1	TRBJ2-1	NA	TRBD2	CASSFGTSGISSYNEQFF	TGTGCCAGCAGCTTTGGGACTAGCGGGATAAGCTCCTACAATGAGCAGTTCTTC
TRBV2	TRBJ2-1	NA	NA	CASCGHGWEQFF	TGTGCCAGCTGTGGGCACGGTTGGGAGCAGTTCTTC
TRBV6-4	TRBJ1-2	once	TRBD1	CASSGTGGRGYTF	TGTGCCAGCAGTGGGACAGGGGGGCGCGGCTACACCTTC
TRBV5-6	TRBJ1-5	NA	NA	CASSLGGGGGNQPQHF	TGTGCCAGCAGCTTGGGGGGGGGAGGAGGCAATCAGCCCCAGCATTTT
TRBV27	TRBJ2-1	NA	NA	CASSFYGRTLNEQFF	TGTGCCAGCAGTTTTTACGGGAGAACCCTCAATGAGCAGTTCTTC
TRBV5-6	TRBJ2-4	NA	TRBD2	CASSPELAENIQYF	TGTGCCAGCAGCCCCGAACTAGCGGAAAACATTCAGTACTTC
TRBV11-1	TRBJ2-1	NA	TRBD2	CASSLWGGRGNNEQFF	TGTGCCAGCAGCTTATGGGGCGGGAGAGGGAACAATGAGCAGTTCTTC
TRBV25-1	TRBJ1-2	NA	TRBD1	CASSEWGQDSGRLGYTF	TGTGCCAGCAGTGAATGGGGACAGGATTCGGGCCGGCTTGGCTACACCTTC
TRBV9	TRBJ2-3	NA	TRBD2	CASSVGTSGDTDTQYF	TGTGCCAGCAGCGTAGGGACTAGCGGAGACACAGATACGCAGTATTTT
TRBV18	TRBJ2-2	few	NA	CASSGDRTGELFF	TGTGCCAGCTCCGGGGACCGCACCGGGGAGCTGTTTTTT
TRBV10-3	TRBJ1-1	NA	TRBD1	CAIRGTVTEAFF	TGTGCCATCAGGGGGACAGTCACTGAAGCTTTCTTT
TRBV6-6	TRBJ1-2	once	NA	CASSYSDSYYGYTF	TGTGCCAGCAGTTACTCGGACTCCTACTATGGCTACACCTTC
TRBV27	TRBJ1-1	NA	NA	CATSQNTEAFF	TGTGCCACCTCCCAGAACACTGAAGCTTTCTTT
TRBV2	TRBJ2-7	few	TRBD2	CASQRTSGPYEQYF	TGTGCCAGCCAGCGGACTAGCGGGCCGTACGAGCAGTACTTC
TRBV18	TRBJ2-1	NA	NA	CASSPMTRENEQFF	TGTGCCAGCTCACCTATGACTCGGGAGAATGAGCAGTTCTTC
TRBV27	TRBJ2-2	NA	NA	CASSLLPAAGELFF	TGTGCCAGCAGTTTATTACCTGCGGCCGGGGAGCTGTTTTTT
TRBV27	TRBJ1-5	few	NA	CASSLGEGHQPQHF	TGTGCCAGCAGTTTGGGGGAGGGGCATCAGCCCCAGCATTTT
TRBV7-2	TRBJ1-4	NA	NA	CASSPRAGEKLFF	TGTGCCAGCAGCCCCCGGGCAGGGGAAAAACTGTTTTTT
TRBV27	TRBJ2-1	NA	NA	CASSSSRTKYNEQFF	TGTGCCAGCAGTTCCAGCCGAACTAAATACAATGAGCAGTTCTTC
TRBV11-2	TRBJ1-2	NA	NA	CASSSHSYNYGYTF	TGTGCCAGCAGCTCCCACTCCTATAACTATGGCTACACCTTC
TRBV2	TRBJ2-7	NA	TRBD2	CASRGGSLSYEQYF	TGTGCCAGCAGGGGCGGGAGTTTATCCTACGAGCAGTACTTC
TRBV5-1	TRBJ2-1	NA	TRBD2	CASSLYDTLAGTYNEQFF	TGCGCCAGCAGCTTATACGACACTCTAGCGGGAACCTACAATGAGCAGTTCTTC
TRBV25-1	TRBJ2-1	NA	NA	CASAAGFYNEQFF	TGTGCCAGCGCGGCGGGATTCTACAATGAGCAGTTCTTC
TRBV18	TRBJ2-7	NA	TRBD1	CASSGTGTGTYEQYF	TGTGCCAGCTCAGGTACCGGGACAGGGACTTACGAGCAGTACTTC
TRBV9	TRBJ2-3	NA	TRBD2	CASSTETGTSGGADTQYF	TGTGCCAGCAGCACTGAAACCGGGACTAGCGGCGGGGCAGATACGCAGTATTTT
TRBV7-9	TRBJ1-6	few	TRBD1	CASSQTGGVSPLHF	TGTGCCAGCAGCCAAACAGGGGGCGTTTCACCCCTCCACTTT
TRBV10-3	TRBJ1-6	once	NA	CAISERRLPNSPLHF	TGTGCCATCAGCGAGCGGCGGCTCCCTAATTCACCCCTCCACTTT
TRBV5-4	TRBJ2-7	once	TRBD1	CASSLYRGGEQYF	TGTGCCAGCAGCCTATACAGGGGTGGGGAGCAGTACTTC
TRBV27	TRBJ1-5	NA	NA	CASSFFPGNQPQHF	TGTGCCAGCAGTTTTTTCCCAGGCAATCAGCCCCAGCATTTT
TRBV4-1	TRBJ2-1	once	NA	CASSQLTHNNEQFF	TGCGCCAGCAGCCAACTGACACATAACAATGAGCAGTTCTTC
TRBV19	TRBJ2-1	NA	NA	CATHQGGRYEQFF	TGTGCCACCCACCAGGGGGGTAGGTATGAGCAGTTCTTC
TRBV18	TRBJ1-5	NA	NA	CASSHTSTGDQPQHF	TGTGCCAGCTCACATACCTCGACAGGTGATCAGCCCCAGCATTTT
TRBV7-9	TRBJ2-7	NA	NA	CASSHRDRNYEQYF	TGTGCCAGCAGCCACCGGGACCGAAACTACGAGCAGTACTTC
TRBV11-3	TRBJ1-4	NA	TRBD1	CASIPRGDRGPTNEKLFF	TGTGCCAGCATCCCTAGAGGGGACAGGGGTCCAACTAATGAAAAACTGTTTTTT
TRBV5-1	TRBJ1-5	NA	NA	CASSVAGDPGNQPQHF	TGCGCCAGCAGCGTTGCAGGGGATCCGGGCAATCAGCCCCAGCATTTT
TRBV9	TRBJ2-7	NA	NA	CASSVGTSSDDEQYF	TGTGCCAGCAGCGTCGGGACCTCTTCCGATGACGAGCAGTACTTC
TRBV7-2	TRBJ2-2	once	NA	CASSLKKARTGELFF	TGTGCCAGCAGCTTAAAAAAGGCCCGAACCGGGGAGCTGTTTTTT
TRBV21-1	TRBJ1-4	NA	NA	CASSKCPGGREKLFF	TGTGCCAGCAGCAAATGTCCAGGCGGACGGGAAAAACTGTTTTTT